This TCR beta chain was identified during a study of T cells in Graves' hyperthyroidism and ophthalmopathy. This clonotype was detected many times. The source material, RNA transcripts, was used to amplify TCR beta CDR3 regions. The HTBI primer set served for first-round RT-PCR of the TCR CDR3. Each CDR3 protein gets one entry after TCRdb re-called the multiplex PCR reads with MiXCR. The data show about 290,000 distinct CDR3 sequences, roughly an eighth seen once. Diagnoses were made from clinical symptoms, serum measures (thyroxine and TRAb), thyroid ultrasound and orbital computed tomography. The CDR3 runs 16 residues. Germline CDR1 SGHTA, CDR2 FQGTGA. After removal of 6 bases from V and 4 bases from J, the junction contained 10 bases not matched to a gene.

The clonotype comes from a woman in her 40s with Graves' hyperthyroidism. V gene TRBV7-3 combines with J gene TRBJ2-1, with 9 bases lining up with TRBD2. Sequenced material: blood. The CDR3, as DNA: TGTGCCAGCAGGCCGGGAAGCGGGGGGAGGTACAATGAGCAGTTCTTC. It codes for CASRPGSGGRYNEQFF.